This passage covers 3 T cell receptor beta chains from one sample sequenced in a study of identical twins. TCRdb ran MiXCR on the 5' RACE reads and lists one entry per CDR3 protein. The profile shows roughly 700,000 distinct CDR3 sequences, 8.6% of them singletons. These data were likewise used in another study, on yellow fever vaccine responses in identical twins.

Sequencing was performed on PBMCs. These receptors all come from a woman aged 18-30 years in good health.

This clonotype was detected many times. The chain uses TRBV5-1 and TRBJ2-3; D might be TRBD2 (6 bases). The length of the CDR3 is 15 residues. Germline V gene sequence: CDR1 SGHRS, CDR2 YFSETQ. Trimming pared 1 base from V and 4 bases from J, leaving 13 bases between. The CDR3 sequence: CASSLTPSGADTQYF. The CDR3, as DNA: TGCGCCAGCAGCTTGACCCCTTCGGGGGCAGATACGCAGTATTTT.

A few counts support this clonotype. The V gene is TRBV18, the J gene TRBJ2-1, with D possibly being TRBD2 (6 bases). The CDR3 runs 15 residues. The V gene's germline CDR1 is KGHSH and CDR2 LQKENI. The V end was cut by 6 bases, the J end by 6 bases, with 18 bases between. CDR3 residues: CASSPLAGGVNEQFF. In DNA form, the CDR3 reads TGTGCCAGCTCCCCCTTGGCTGGCGGGGTCAATGAGCAGTTCTTC.

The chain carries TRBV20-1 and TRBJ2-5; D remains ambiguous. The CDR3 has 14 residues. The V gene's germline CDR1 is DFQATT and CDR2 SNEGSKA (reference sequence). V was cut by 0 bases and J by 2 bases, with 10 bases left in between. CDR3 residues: CSARDMALQETQYF. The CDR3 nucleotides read TGCAGTGCTAGAGATATGGCTCTTCAAGAGACCCAGTACTTC.